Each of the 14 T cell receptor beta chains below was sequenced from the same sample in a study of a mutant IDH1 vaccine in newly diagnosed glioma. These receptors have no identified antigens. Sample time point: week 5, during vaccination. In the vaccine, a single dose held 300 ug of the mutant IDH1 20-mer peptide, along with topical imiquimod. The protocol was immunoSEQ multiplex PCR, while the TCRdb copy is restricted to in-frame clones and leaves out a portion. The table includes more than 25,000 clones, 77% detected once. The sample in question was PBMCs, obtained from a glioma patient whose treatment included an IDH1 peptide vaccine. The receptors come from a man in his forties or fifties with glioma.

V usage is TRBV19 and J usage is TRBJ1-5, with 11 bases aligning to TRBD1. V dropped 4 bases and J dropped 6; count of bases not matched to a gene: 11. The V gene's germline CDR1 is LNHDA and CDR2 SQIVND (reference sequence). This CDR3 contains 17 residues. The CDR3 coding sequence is TGTGCCAGTAGTACCCCGGGACAGGGGGGTTTTAGTCAGCCCCAGCATTTT. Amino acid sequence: CASSTPGQGGFSQPQHF. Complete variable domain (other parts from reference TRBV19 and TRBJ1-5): DGGITQSPKYLFRKEGQNVTLSCEQNLNHDAMYWYRQDPGQGLRLIYYSQIVNDFQKGDIAEGYSVSREKKESFPLTVTSAQKNPTAFYLCASSTPGQGGFSQPQHFGDGTRLSIL.

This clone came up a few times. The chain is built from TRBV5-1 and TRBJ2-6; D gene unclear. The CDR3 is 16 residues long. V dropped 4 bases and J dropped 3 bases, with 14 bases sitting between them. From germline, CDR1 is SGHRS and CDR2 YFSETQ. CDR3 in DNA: TGCGCCAGCAGCCCATCCCTGTTAAGTGGGGCCAACGTCCTGACTTTC. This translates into CASSPSLLSGANVLTF.

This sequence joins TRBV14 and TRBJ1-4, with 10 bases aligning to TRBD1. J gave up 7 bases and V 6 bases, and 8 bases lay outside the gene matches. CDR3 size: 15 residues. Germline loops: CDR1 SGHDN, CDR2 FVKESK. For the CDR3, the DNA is TGTGCCAGCAGGCGACGACAGGGGGCTGGTGAAAAACTGTTTTTT. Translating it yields CASRRRQGAGEKLFF.

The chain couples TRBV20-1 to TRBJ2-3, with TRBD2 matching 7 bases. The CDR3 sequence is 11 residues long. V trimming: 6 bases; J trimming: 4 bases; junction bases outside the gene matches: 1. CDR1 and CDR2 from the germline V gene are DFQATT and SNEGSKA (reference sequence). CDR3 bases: TGCAGTGCAACTAGCGCAGATACGCAGTATTTT. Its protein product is CSATSADTQYF.

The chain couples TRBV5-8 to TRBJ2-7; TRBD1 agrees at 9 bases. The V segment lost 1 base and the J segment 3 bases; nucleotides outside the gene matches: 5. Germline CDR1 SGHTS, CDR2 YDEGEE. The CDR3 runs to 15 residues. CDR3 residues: CASSLYGTGNYEQYF. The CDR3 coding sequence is TGTGCCAGCAGCTTGTATGGGACAGGGAACTACGAGCAGTACTTC.

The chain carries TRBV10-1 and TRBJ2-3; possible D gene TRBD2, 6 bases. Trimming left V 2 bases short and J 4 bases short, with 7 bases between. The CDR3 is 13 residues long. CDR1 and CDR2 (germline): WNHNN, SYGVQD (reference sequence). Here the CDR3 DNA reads TGCGCCAGCAGTGAGGGAGGGTCAGATACGCAGTATTTT. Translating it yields CASSEGGSDTQYF.

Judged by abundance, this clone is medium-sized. CDR3 sequence (DNA): TGTGCCAGCAGTTTTAAGGAGAACACTGAAGCTTTCTTT. Protein product: CASSFKENTEAFF. V gene TRBV27 combines with J gene TRBJ1-1; D not resolved. There are 13 residues in the CDR3. CDR1 is MNHEY and CDR2 is SMNVEV in the germline V gene (reference sequence). V was shortened by 3 bases and J by 1 base, with 6 bases between the two germline ends.

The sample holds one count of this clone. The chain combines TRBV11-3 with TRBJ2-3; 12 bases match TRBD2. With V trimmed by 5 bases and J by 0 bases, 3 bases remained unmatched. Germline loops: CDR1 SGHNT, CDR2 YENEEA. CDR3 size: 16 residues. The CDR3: CASSLAGGTSTDTQYF. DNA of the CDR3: TGTGCCAGCAGCCTAGCGGGGGGGACCAGCACAGATACGCAGTATTTT. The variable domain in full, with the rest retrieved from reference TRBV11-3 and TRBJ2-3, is EAGVVQSPRYKIIEKKQPVAFWCNPISGHNTLYWYLQNLGQGPELLIRYENEEAVDDSQLPKDRFSAERLKGVDSTLKIQPAELGDSAVYLCASSLAGGTSTDTQYFGPGTRLTVL.

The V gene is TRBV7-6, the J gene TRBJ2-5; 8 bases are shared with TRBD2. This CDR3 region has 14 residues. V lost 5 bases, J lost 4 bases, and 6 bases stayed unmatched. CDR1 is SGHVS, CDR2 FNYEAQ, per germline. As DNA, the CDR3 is TGTGCCAGCAGCCTTACTAGCGGCCGAGAGACCCAGTACTTC. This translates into CASSLTSGRETQYF.

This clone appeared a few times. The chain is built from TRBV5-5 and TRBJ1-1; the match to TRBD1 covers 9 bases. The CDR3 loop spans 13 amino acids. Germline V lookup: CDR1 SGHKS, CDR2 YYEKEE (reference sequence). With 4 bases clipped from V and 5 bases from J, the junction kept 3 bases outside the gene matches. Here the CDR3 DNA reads TGTGCCAGCAGCATGGGGACAGGGACTGAAGCTTTCTTT. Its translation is CASSMGTGTEAFF.

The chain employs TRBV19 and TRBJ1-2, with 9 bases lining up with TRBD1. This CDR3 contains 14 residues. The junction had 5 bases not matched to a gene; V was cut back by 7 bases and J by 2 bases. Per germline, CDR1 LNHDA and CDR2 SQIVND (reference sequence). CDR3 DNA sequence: TGTGCCAGTAATACAGGGGGCTCCAACTATGGCTACACCTTC. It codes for CASNTGGSNYGYTF.

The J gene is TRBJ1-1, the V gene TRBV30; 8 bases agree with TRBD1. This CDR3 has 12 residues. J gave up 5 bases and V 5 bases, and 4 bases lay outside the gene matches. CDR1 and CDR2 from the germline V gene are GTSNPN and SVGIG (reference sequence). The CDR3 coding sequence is TGTGCCTGGGACAGGGGAGAAACTGAAGCTTTCTTT. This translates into CAWDRGETEAFF.

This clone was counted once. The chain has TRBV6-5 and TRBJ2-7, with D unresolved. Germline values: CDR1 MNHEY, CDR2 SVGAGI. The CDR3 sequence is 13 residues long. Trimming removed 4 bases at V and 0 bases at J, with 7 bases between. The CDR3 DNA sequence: TGTGCCAGCAGTTCGGACGTCTCCTACGAGCAGTACTTC. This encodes CASSSDVSYEQYF.

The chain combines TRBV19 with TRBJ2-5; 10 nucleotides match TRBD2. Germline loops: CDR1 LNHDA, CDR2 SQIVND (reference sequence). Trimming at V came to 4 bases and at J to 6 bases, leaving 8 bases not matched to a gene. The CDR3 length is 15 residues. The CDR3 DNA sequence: TGTGCCAGTAGTAGGGCTAGCGGGGGAGGCCAGACCCAGTACTTC. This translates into CASSRASGGGQTQYF.